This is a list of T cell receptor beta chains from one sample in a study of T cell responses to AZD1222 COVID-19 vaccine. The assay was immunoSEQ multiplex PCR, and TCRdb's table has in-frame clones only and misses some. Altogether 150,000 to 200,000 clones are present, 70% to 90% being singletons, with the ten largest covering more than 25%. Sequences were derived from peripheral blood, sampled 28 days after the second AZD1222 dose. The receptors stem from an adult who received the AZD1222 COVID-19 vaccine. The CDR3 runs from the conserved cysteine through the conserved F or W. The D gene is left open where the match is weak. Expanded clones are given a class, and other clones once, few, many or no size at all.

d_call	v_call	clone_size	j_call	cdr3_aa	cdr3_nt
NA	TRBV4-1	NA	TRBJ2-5	CASSQTTGEGETQYF	TGCGCCAGCAGCCAGACGACAGGGGAGGGGGAGACCCAGTACTTC
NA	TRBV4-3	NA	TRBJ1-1	CASSQDKVTADTEAFF	TGCGCCAGCAGCCAAGATAAGGTGACGGCCGACACTGAAGCTTTCTTT
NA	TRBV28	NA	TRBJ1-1	CASSPGQNTEAFF	TGTGCCAGCAGCCCGGGACAGAACACTGAAGCTTTCTTT
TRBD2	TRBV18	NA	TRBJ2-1	CASSPPGVAGGREQFF	TGTGCCAGCTCACCACCGGGGGTAGCGGGAGGGCGCGAGCAGTTCTTC
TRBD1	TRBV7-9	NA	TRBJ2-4	CASSPRTGENIQYF	TGTGCCAGCAGCCCCCGGACAGGGGAAAACATTCAGTACTTC
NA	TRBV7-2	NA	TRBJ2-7	CASSPTSYEQYF	TGTGCCAGCAGCCCCACCTCCTACGAGCAGTACTTC
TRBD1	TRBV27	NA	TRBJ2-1	CASSPIPGTGSNEQFF	TGTGCCAGCAGTCCTATCCCCGGGACAGGGTCCAATGAGCAGTTCTTC
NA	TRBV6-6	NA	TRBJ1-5	CASSYLEGGSNQPQHF	TGTGCCAGCAGTTACCTCGAGGGGGGGAGCAATCAGCCCCAGCATTTT
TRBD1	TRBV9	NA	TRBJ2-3	CASSVQGVRADTQYF	TGTGCCAGCAGCGTGCAGGGGGTCAGGGCAGATACGCAGTATTTT
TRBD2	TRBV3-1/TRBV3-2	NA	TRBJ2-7	CASSHPPPVAGAEREQYF	TGTGCCAGCAGCCATCCCCCTCCGGTAGCGGGGGCGGAGCGGGAGCAGTACTTC
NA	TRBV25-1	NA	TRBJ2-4	CASSAASAGRDIQYF	TGTGCCAGCAGCGCCGCCTCGGCGGGACGGGACATTCAGTACTTC
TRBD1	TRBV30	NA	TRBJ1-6	CAWSRPLGQANSPLHF	TGTGCCTGGAGCCGCCCTTTAGGACAGGCGAATTCACCCCTCCACTTT
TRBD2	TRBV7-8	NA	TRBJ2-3	CASSYGGSGSPDTQYF	TGTGCCAGCTCGTACGGGGGTAGCGGGAGCCCAGATACGCAGTATTTT
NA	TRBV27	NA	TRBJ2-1	CASSLSPRGVEQFF	TGTGCCAGCAGTTTATCCCCCAGGGGTGTTGAGCAGTTCTTC
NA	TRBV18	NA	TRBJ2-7	CASSSSYEQYF	TGTGCCAGCTCATCTTCCTACGAGCAGTACTTC
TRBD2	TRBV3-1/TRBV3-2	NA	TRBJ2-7	CASSQGGVEQYF	TGTGCCAGCAGCCAGGGGGGGGTCGAGCAGTACTTC
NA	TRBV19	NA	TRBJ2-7	CASSPAGIYYEQYF	TGTGCCAGTAGCCCGGCAGGGATCTACTACGAGCAGTACTTC
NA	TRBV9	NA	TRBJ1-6	CASTSGGVNSPLHF	TGTGCCAGCACCAGCGGGGGGGTAAATTCACCCCTCCACTTT
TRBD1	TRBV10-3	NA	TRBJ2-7	CAISGTGNEQYF	TGTGCCATCAGTGGGACAGGAAACGAGCAGTACTTC
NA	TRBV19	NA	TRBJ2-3	CASSTPRLGADTQYF	TGTGCCAGTAGTACCCCTCGGCTGGGGGCAGATACGCAGTATTTT
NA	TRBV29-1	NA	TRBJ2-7	CSARRIGEYEQYF	TGCAGCGCAAGGCGGATAGGAGAGTACGAGCAGTACTTC
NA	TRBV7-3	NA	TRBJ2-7	CASSLQDGYEQYF	TGTGCCAGCAGCCTACAGGACGGGTACGAGCAGTACTTC
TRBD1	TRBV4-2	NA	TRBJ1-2	CASSQDGQGRVAGYTF	TGTGCCAGCAGCCAAGATGGACAGGGGCGGGTTGCGGGCTACACCTTC
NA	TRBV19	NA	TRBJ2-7	CASSIRDGSYEQYF	TGTGCCAGTAGTATACGGGACGGGAGCTACGAGCAGTACTTC
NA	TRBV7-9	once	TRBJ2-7	CASSLAGDNYEQYF	TGTGCCAGCAGCTTAGCGGGAGATAACTACGAGCAGTACTTC
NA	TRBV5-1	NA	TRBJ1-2	CASSKSGPAFYGYTF	TGCGCCAGCAGCAAGAGCGGGCCCGCCTTCTATGGCTACACCTTC
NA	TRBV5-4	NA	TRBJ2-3	CASSPAGASGDTQYF	TGTGCCAGCAGCCCGGCGGGGGCTAGCGGAGATACGCAGTATTTT
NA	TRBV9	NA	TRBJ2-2	CASSDRGAGELFF	TGTGCCAGCAGCGATCGAGGCGCCGGGGAGCTGTTTTTT
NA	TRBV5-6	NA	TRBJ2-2	CASSPPGSRAPTGELFF	TGTGCCAGCAGTCCCCCAGGGAGCCGGGCCCCCACCGGGGAGCTGTTTTTT
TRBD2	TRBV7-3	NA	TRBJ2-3	CASSSPGLAGGPGTDTQYF	TGTGCCAGCAGCTCCCCGGGACTAGCGGGAGGGCCGGGCACAGATACGCAGTATTTT
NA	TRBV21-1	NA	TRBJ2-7	CASSKGRTAVCEQYF	TGTGCCAGCAGCAAAGGTAGGACAGCCGTTTGCGAGCAGTACTTC
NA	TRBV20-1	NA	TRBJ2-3	CSATPADTQYF	TGCAGTGCTACGCCGGCGGATACGCAGTATTTT
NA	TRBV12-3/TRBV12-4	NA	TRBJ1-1	CASTLDMGRWAFF	TGTGCCAGCACCCTTGACATGGGGCGTTGGGCTTTCTTT
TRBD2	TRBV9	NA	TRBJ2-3	CASSAEPSGRAADTQYF	TGTGCCAGCAGCGCAGAACCGAGCGGGAGGGCCGCAGATACGCAGTATTTT
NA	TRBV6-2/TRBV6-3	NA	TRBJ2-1	CASSYYGAFSYNEQFF	TGTGCCAGCAGTTACTATGGGGCCTTCTCCTACAATGAGCAGTTCTTC
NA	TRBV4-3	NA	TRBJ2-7	CASSQAGDSYEQYF	TGCGCCAGCAGCCAGGCAGGGGACTCCTACGAGCAGTACTTC
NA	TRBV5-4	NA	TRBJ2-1	CASSPSGSSYNEQFF	TGTGCCAGCAGCCCGAGCGGTAGCTCCTACAATGAGCAGTTCTTC
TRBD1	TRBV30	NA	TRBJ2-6	CAWSVQTGRANVLTF	TGTGCCTGGAGCGTCCAGACAGGGCGGGCCAACGTCCTGACTTTC